Included here is one T cell receptor beta chain sequence, with context. The data originate from a study of T cell changes during pregnancy in multiple sclerosis. Assay: immunoSEQ multiplex PCR; the TCRdb copy retains only in-frame clones and omits some. This sample has 47,000 or so clones, with 85% to 90% found just once. The sequence came from a female donor in good health, enrolled as a control in a pregnancy study. This specimen consisted of peripheral blood, obtained after pregnancy.

In DNA form, the CDR3 reads TGCGCCAGCAGCTTCGGGACAGGGGGGTTGGGGACTGAAGCTTTCTTT. It codes for CASSFGTGGLGTEAFF. This sequence joins TRBV5-1 and TRBJ1-1; 11 bases fit TRBD1. Germline V gene data show CDR1 as SGHRS and CDR2 as YFSETQ. This CDR3 region has 16 residues. The V gene end was trimmed by 2 bases and the J gene end by 5 bases; junction bases not matched to a gene: 8.